The 2 T cell receptor beta chains below come from one sample, sequenced in a study of blood T cell repertoires in COVID-19. Clones were sequenced by immunoSEQ multiplex PCR, and TCRdb holds only the in-frame ones, with some missing. The data show about 240,000 clones, approximately 88% seen once. What was sequenced was peripheral blood. These receptors were taken from a woman aged 25 to 39 with acute or convalescent COVID-19.

V usage is TRBV4-3 and J usage is TRBJ2-7; D not resolved. The CDR3 spans 15 residues. V was pared by 0 bases and J by 0 bases, with 9 bases between. Germline CDR1 LGHNA, CDR2 YSLEER. DNA of the CDR3: TGCGCCAGCAGCCAAGATTTTGGCGGCTCCTACGAGCAGTACTTC. Translating gives CASSQDFGGSYEQYF.

V and J are TRBV24-1 and TRBJ2-1, with 7 nucleotides matching TRBD2. Per the germline V gene, CDR1 is KGHDR and CDR2 is SFDVKD. Trimming took 2 bases from V and 0 from J; bases not matched to a gene: 9. The CDR3 is 18 residues long. CDR3 residues: CATSDSSTSRSSYNEQFF. Written as DNA, the CDR3 is TGTGCCACCAGTGATTCCTCGACTAGCAGGAGCTCCTACAATGAGCAGTTCTTC.